One and the same sample provided the 26 T cell receptor beta chains below, sequenced in a study of cytomegalovirus exposure and HLA in healthy donors. The PCR ran on 60 Vbeta and 13 Jbeta primers. Method: immunoSEQ multiplex PCR; TCRdb's copy keeps in-frame clones and lacks some. There are 95,000 to 150,000 clones in the sample; 60% to 85% occur only once, and less than 3% lies in the top ten. Input material: PBMCs. The receptors originated from a woman in her thirties or forties in good health and CMV-seropositive.

This chain joins TRBV2 and TRBJ1-5; weak D call: TRBD1 (6 bases). Germline loops: CDR1 SNHLY, CDR2 FYNNEI. V was pared by 4 bases and J by 7 bases, with 14 bases between. The CDR3 sequence is 14 residues long. The CDR3 here is CASSGEGGGQPQHF. In nucleotides, the CDR3 is TGTGCCAGCAGTGGGGAGGGGGGCGGCCAGCCCCAGCATTTT.

The chain has TRBV6-5 and TRBJ1-5; perhaps TRBD1 as D (5 bases). Germline V gene lookup returns CDR1 MNHEY and CDR2 SVGAGI. Trimming pared 4 bases from V and 2 bases from J, leaving 9 bases between. The CDR3 loop spans 14 amino acids. The CDR3 region is CASSLGAGNQPQHF. The CDR3 nucleotides read TGTGCCAGCAGTTTAGGGGCTGGCAATCAGCCCCAGCATTTT.

The V call is TRBV9, the J call TRBJ2-5; the match to TRBD1 covers 9 bases. Germline CDR1 SGDLS, CDR2 YYNGEE. The junction had 7 bases not matched to a gene; V was cut back by 3 bases and J by 4 bases. The CDR3 loop spans 15 amino acids. CDR3 region: CASSGGQGQGETQYF. Here the CDR3 DNA reads TGTGCCAGCAGCGGGGGACAGGGTCAGGGAGAGACCCAGTACTTC.

The V call is TRBV12-5, the J call TRBJ2-3; D is undetermined. Trimming took 7 bases from V and 7 from J, leaving 15 bases between them. Germline CDR1 is LGHNT and CDR2 is FRNRAP. The CDR3 loop spans 13 amino acids. CDR3 nucleotides: TGTGCTAGTGCCTCCCCTTTGTCCTATACGCAGTATTTT. Its translation is CASASPLSYTQYF.

The rearrangement links TRBV5-3 to TRBJ2-5; 7 positions agree with TRBD2. TRBV5-3 is an open reading frame whose function is uncertain. This CDR3 contains 17 residues. V trimming: 4 bases; J trimming: 1 base; junction bases outside the gene matches: 13. CDR3 nucleotide sequence: TGTGCCAGAAGCCTAAACCCGCCGGCTAGCGGCCAAGAGACCCAGTACTTC. Its protein product is CARSLNPPASGQETQYF.

The rearrangement links TRBV18 to TRBJ1-3; D remains unclear. Germline V gene sequence: CDR1 KGHSH, CDR2 LQKENI. This CDR3 has 15 residues. Trimming removed 1 base at V and 1 base at J, with 8 bases between. CDR3 region: CASSPQRESGNTIYF. CDR3 DNA: TGTGCCAGCTCACCACAAAGGGAGTCTGGAAACACCATATATTTT.

CDR3 sequence: CAWSPGTGGNYGYTF. CDR3 nucleotide sequence: TGTGCCTGGAGCCCCGGGACAGGGGGCAACTATGGCTACACCTTC. The chain has TRBV30 and TRBJ1-2, with 12 bases lining up with TRBD1. The germline gives CDR1 GTSNPN, CDR2 SVGIG (reference sequence). With 3 bases clipped from V and 2 bases from J, the junction kept 4 bases outside the gene matches. The CDR3 covers 15 residues.

The V and J genes are TRBV5-1 and TRBJ2-1; 9 nucleotides agree with TRBD1. Looked up from germline, CDR1 is SGHRS and CDR2 is YFSETQ. The CDR3 runs to 17 residues. Trimming took 0 bases from V and 2 from J; bases not matched to a gene: 6. For the CDR3, the DNA is TGCGCCAGCAGCTTGGCCGGGGGGACAGGGACCTACAATGAGCAGTTCTTC. It translates to CASSLAGGTGTYNEQFF.

The chain combines TRBV5-1 with TRBJ2-1; TRBD2 is a possible D gene (5 bases). Germline V gives CDR1 SGHRS, CDR2 YFSETQ. This CDR3 is 15 amino acids long. Between the trimmed V and J ends, which lost 1 base and 8 bases, there was a span of 16 bases. CDR3 loop: CASSLSGIPTDEQFF. The DNA for the CDR3 is TGCGCCAGCAGCTTGTCGGGGATACCTACAGATGAGCAGTTCTTC. The full variable domain, in which reference TRBV5-1 and TRBJ2-1 provide the parts outside the CDR3, is KAGVTQTPRYLIKTRGQQVTLSCSPISGHRSVSWYQQTPGQGLQFLFEYFSETQRNKGNFPGRFSGRQFSNSRSEMNVSTLELGDSALYLCASSLSGIPTDEQFFGPGTRLTVL.

This clone appeared a single time. The chain carries TRBV4-3 and TRBJ1-2; TRBD1 aligns across 7 bases. Germline V gene lookup returns CDR1 LGHNA and CDR2 YSLEER. Trimming at V came to 4 bases and at J to 3 bases, leaving 5 bases not matched to a gene. This CDR3 contains 14 residues. CDR3 amino acids: CASSRGTEDYGYTF. The DNA of the CDR3 is TGCGCCAGCAGCCGCGGGACAGAGGACTATGGCTACACCTTC.

CDR3 residues: CASSLTSGSPVTGELFF. The DNA for the CDR3 is TGTGCCAGCAGCTTAACTAGCGGTTCTCCCGTCACCGGGGAGCTGTTTTTT. This chain links TRBV7-2 with TRBJ2-2; 8 bases line up with TRBD2. The ends lost 2 bases at V and 4 bases at J; junction bases unmatched: 9. The CDR3 is 17 amino acids. Germline loops: CDR1 SGHTA, CDR2 FQGNSA.

This clone has more than one count but fewer than ten. CDR3 DNA: TGTGCCAGCAGCTTAGCCCCCCCCCGGGACAGATCCGACGAGCAGTACTTC. It is translated as CASSLAPPRDRSDEQYF. V and J are TRBV11-2 and TRBJ2-7; 7 bases match TRBD1. V was clipped by 1 base and J by 5 bases; unmatched bases: 14. CDR1 is SGHAT, CDR2 FQNNGV, per germline. The CDR3 totals 17 residues.

The chain has TRBV30 and TRBJ1-4; TRBD1 matches at 7 bases. CDR1 and CDR2 (germline): GTSNPN, SVGIG (reference sequence). Unmatched junction bases numbered 7, after V lost 1 base and J lost 5 bases. The CDR3 is made up of 15 amino acids. The CDR3: CAWSALQGTNEKLFF. The CDR3 DNA reads as TGTGCCTGGAGTGCCCTACAGGGGACGAATGAAAAACTGTTTTTT.

This clone was observed a few times. The chain uses TRBV29-1 and TRBJ2-5, with 12 bases lining up with TRBD1. The junction had 11 bases not matched to a gene; V was cut back by 8 bases and J by 7 bases. The CDR3 totals 14 residues. CDR1 is SQVTM, CDR2 ANQGSEA, per germline. The CDR3 loop is CSMTGTGGGRTQYF. The CDR3 DNA follows: TGCAGCATGACCGGGACAGGGGGCGGGAGGACCCAGTACTTC.

The table lists this clone with a count of one. The chain employs TRBV5-1 and TRBJ1-2; TRBD1 matches at 11 bases. The V gene's germline CDR1 is SGHRS and CDR2 YFSETQ. After removal of 4 bases from V and 8 bases from J, the junction contained 7 bases not matched to a gene. This CDR3 is 14 amino acids long. This CDR3 is CASSQGQGAKGYTF. The CDR3 nucleotides are TGCGCCAGCAGCCAAGGACAGGGGGCGAAGGGCTACACCTTC. The complete variable domain, with remaining parts taken from reference TRBV5-1 and TRBJ1-2, reads KAGVTQTPRYLIKTRGQQVTLSCSPISGHRSVSWYQQTPGQGLQFLFEYFSETQRNKGNFPGRFSGRQFSNSRSEMNVSTLELGDSALYLCASSQGQGAKGYTFGSGTRLTVV.

J is TRBJ2-5 and V is TRBV27; D remains ambiguous. Germline-derived CDR1 and CDR2 are MNHEY and SMNVEV (reference sequence). The V and J ends lost 3 bases and 1 base respectively, with 6 bases between them. CDR3 length: 13 residues. CDR3 in DNA: TGTGCCAGCAGTTTTGTCGGCCAAGAGACCCAGTACTTC. Its protein is CASSFVGQETQYF.

Comment on this clone: Other DNA sequences within the sample encode an identical CDR3. V gene TRBV7-9 combines with J gene TRBJ2-2, with TRBD1 matching over 7 bases. Unmatched junction bases numbered 10, after V lost 2 bases and J lost 7 bases. The V gene's germline CDR1 is SEHNR and CDR2 FQNEAQ (reference sequence). CDR3 length equals 16 residues. CDR3 protein: CASSLPRQGDRGELFF. The CDR3 DNA is TGTGCCAGCAGCTTACCCCGGCAGGGGGATCGCGGGGAGCTGTTTTTT.

The chain is built from TRBV18 and TRBJ1-6; the D gene is possibly TRBD1 (6 bases). The CDR3 loop spans 14 amino acids. Trimming took 3 bases from V and 10 from J, leaving 13 bases between them. The germline V gene has CDR1 KGHSH and CDR2 LQKENI. The CDR3 DNA sequence: TGTGCCAGCTCACCGGCAGGGGAGGGATCACCCCTCCACTTT. Translation: CASSPAGEGSPLHF.

Of note for this clone: The same CDR3 is also encoded by other DNA sequences in this sample. This chain uses TRBV5-6 with TRBJ2-7, with a weak D call TRBD2 (6 bases). Germline lookup yields CDR1 SGHDT and CDR2 YYEEEE. Trimming took off 3 bases at V and 3 bases at J, with 16 bases between the two ends. The CDR3 consists of 15 residues. The chain's CDR3 is CASSSSGYQVYEQYF. For the CDR3, the DNA is TGTGCCAGCAGCTCAAGCGGGTACCAGGTCTACGAGCAGTACTTC.

The CDR3 sequence: CASGDRGRGSGANVLTF. The CDR3 DNA reads as TGTGCCAGCGGCGACAGGGGGCGAGGCTCTGGGGCCAACGTCCTGACTTTC. The V gene is TRBV2, the J gene TRBJ2-6; 10 bases line up with TRBD1. V shed 8 bases, J shed 0 bases, and the junction held 7 bases outside the gene matches. This CDR3 comprises 17 residues. The germline V gene encodes CDR1 SNHLY and CDR2 FYNNEI.

V is TRBV2 and J is TRBJ2-7; D not resolved. This CDR3 has 12 amino acids. In germline, CDR1 is SNHLY, CDR2 FYNNEI. Trimming left V 0 bases short and J 9 bases short, with 9 bases between. The CDR3 region is CASSEAWAGQYF. The CDR3 region has the DNA TGTGCCAGCAGTGAAGCGTGGGCAGGGCAGTACTTC. Together with reference TRBV2 and TRBJ2-7, the CDR3 gives the full variable domain: EPEVTQTPSHQVTQMGQEVILRCVPISNHLYFYWYRQILGQKVEFLVSFYNNEISEKSEIFDDQFSVERPDGSNFTLKIRSTKLEDSAMYFCASSEAWAGQYFGPGTRLTVT.

The chain recombines TRBV4-3 with TRBJ2-5; 9 nucleotides align to TRBD2. The ends lost 1 base at V and 4 bases at J; junction bases unmatched: 4. The CDR3 has 15 amino acids. CDR1 and CDR2 (germline): LGHNA, YSLEER. This CDR3 is CASSQVHSGRETQYF. The CDR3 nucleotides read TGCGCCAGCAGCCAAGTCCATAGCGGGAGAGAGACCCAGTACTTC.

By its share, this clone is medium-sized (0.01 to 0.1%). The chain joins TRBV10-3 to TRBJ2-7, with D tentatively TRBD2 (5 bases). The CDR3 sequence is 12 residues long. Per germline, CDR1 ENHRY and CDR2 SYGVKD. Deletions cut 5 bases from V and 2 bases from J, with 7 bases between. The CDR3 sequence: CAISRDAYEQYF. CDR3 nucleotide sequence: TGTGCCATCAGTCGGGATGCCTACGAGCAGTACTTC.

This chain joins TRBV30 and TRBJ2-7, with TRBD2 matching over 7 bases. V trimming: 0 bases; J trimming: 2 bases; junction bases outside the gene matches: 7. The CDR3 length is 15 residues. CDR1 and CDR2 (germline): GTSNPN, SVGIG (reference sequence). This CDR3 reads CAWSVGGGRTYEQYF. CDR3 DNA: TGTGCCTGGAGTGTCGGCGGGGGTAGAACCTACGAGCAGTACTTC.

The rearrangement uses TRBV19 and TRBJ1-4; 8 nucleotides agree with TRBD1. Germline trimming cut 5 bases from V and 8 bases from J; bases unmatched to any gene: 10. CDR3 length: 15 residues. Germline lookup yields CDR1 LNHDA and CDR2 SQIVND (reference sequence). CDR3 sequence: CASSGTGGTWEKLFF. The CDR3 region has the DNA TGTGCCAGTAGTGGAACAGGGGGAACTTGGGAAAAACTGTTTTTT.

The genes are TRBV2 and TRBJ2-3; TRBD2 aligns across 12 bases. This CDR3 contains 15 residues. Looked up from germline, CDR1 is SNHLY and CDR2 is FYNNEI. V shed 5 bases, J shed 6 bases, and the junction held 6 bases outside the gene matches. CDR3 region: CASSPTSGGLDTQYF. CDR3 in DNA: TGTGCCAGCAGTCCCACTAGCGGGGGGTTGGATACGCAGTATTTT.